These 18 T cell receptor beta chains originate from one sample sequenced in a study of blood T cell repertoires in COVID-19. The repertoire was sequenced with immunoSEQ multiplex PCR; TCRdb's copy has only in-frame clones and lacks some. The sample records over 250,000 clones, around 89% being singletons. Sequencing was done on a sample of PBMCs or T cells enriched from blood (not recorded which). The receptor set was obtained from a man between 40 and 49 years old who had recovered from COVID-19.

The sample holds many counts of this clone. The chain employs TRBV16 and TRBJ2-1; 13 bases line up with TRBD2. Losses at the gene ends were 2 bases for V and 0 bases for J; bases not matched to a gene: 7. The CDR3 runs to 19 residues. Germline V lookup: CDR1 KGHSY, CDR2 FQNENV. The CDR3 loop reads CASSQGTSGALSSYNEQFF. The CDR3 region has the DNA TGTGCCAGCAGCCAAGGGACTAGCGGGGCGTTAAGCTCCTACAATGAGCAGTTCTTC.

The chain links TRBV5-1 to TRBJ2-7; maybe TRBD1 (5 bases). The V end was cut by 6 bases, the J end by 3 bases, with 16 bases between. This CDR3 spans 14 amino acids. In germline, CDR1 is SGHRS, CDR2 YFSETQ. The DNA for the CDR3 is TGCGCCAGCATGTATAGGATAGACAGCTACGAGCAGTACTTC. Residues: CASMYRIDSYEQYF.

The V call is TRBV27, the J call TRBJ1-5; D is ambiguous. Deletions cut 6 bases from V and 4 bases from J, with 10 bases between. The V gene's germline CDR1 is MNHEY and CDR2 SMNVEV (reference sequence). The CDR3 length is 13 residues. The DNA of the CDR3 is TGTGCCAGCAGCTCCCAGGTAAATCAGCCCCAGCATTTT. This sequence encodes CASSSQVNQPQHF.

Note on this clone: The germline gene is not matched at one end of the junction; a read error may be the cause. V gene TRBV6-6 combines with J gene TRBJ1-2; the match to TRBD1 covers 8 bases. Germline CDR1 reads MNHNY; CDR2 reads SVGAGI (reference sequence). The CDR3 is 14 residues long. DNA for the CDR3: TGTGCCATCAGTCATGGACAGGGCGGCTATGGCTACACCTTC. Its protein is CAISHGQGGYGYTF.

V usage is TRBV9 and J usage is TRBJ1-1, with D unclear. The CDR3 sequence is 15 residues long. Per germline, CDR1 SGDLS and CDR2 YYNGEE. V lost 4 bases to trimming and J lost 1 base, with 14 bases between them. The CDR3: CASSLREGSNTEAFF. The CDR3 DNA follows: TGTGCCAGCAGCTTACGGGAGGGATCGAACACTGAAGCTTTCTTT. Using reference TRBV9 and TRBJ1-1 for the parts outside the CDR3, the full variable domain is DSGVTQTPKHLITATGQRVTLRCSPRSGDLSVYWYQQSLDQGLQFLIQYYNGEERAKGNILERFSAQQFPDLHSELNLSSLELGDSALYFCASSLREGSNTEAFFGQGTRLTVV.

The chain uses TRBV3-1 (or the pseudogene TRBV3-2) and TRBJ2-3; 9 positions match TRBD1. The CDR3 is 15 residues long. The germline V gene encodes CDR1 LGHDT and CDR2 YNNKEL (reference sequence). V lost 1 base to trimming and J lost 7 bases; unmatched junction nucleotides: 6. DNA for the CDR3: TGTGCCAGCAGCCAAGCAGACAGGGGGGCATATACGCAGTATTTT. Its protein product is CASSQADRGAYTQYF.

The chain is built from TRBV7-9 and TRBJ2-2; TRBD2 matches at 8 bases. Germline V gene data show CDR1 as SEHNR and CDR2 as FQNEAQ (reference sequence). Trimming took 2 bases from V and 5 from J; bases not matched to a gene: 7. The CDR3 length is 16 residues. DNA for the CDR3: TGTGCCAGCAGCTTAAAGGCGGGAGGCAAGACCGGGGAGCTGTTTTTT. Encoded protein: CASSLKAGGKTGELFF.

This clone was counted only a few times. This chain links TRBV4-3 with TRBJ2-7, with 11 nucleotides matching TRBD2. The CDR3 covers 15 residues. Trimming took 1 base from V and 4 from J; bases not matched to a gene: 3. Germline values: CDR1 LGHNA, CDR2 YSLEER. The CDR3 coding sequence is TGCGCCAGCAGCCAAGGACTAGCGGGACCTTACGAGCAGTACTTC. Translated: CASSQGLAGPYEQYF.

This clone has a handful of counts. The CDR3 DNA follows: TGTGCCAGCAGAGGACTAGCGGGAGGGGGCTCCTACAATGAGCAGTTCTTC. Encoded protein: CASRGLAGGGSYNEQFF. J is TRBJ2-1 and V is TRBV28; 15 bases are shared with TRBD2. The V segment lost 6 bases and the J segment 0 bases; nucleotides outside the gene matches: 3. This CDR3 is built from 17 residues. Germline-derived CDR1 and CDR2 are MDHEN and SYDVKM.

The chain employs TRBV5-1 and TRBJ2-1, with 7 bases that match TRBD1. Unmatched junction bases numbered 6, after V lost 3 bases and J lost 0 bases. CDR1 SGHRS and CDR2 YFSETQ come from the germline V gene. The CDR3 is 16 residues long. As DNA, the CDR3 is TGCGCCAGCAGCTGGGCCGGGACAGCCTCCTACAATGAGCAGTTCTTC. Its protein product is CASSWAGTASYNEQFF.

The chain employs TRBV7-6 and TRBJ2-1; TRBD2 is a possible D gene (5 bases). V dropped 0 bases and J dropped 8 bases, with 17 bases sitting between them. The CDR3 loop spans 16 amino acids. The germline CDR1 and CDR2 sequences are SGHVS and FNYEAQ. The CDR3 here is CASSLALAGFWDEQFF. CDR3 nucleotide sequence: TGTGCCAGCAGCTTAGCGCTAGCTGGGTTTTGGGATGAGCAGTTCTTC.

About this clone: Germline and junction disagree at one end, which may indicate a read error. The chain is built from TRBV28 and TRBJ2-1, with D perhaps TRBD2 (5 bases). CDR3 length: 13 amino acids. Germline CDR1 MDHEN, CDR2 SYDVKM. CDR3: CASQRPSYSEQFF. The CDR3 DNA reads TGTGCCAGTCAGCGGCCCTCCTACAGTGAGCAGTTCTTC.

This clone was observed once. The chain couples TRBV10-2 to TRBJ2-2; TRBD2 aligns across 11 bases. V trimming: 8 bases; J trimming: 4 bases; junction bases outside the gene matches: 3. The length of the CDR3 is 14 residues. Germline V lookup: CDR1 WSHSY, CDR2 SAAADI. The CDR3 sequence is CASSGLAGTGELFF. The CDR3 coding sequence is TGCGCCAGCTCCGGACTAGCGGGCACCGGGGAGCTGTTTTTT.

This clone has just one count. The CDR3 loop reads CASSRDIGTGGSQETQYF. In DNA, the CDR3 is TGTGCCAGTAGTAGGGATATCGGGACAGGGGGTTCCCAAGAGACCCAGTACTTC. The V and J genes are TRBV19 and TRBJ2-5; TRBD1 matches 11 bases. This CDR3 spans 18 amino acids. V shed 4 bases, J shed 1 base, and the junction held 11 bases outside the gene matches. Germline CDR1 is LNHDA and CDR2 is SQIVND (reference sequence).

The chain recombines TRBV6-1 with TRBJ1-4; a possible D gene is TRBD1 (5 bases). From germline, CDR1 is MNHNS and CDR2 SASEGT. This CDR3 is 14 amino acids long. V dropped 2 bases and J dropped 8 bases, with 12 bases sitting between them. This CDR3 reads CASSEPGGEEKLFF. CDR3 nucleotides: TGTGCCAGCAGTGAACCGGGGGGAGAGGAAAAACTGTTTTTT.

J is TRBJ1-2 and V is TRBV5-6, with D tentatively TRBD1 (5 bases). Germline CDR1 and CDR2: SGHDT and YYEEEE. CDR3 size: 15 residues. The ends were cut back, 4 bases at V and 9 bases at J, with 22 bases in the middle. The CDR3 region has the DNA TGTGCCAGCAGCCTCCCCCGGTTAGCCGGGGGGAGCTACACCTTC. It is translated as CASSLPRLAGGSYTF.

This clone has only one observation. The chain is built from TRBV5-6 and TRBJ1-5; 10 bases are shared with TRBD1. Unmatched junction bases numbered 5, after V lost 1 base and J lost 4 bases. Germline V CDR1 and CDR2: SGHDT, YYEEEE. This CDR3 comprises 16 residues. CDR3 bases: TGTGCCAGCAGCTTGTTTCGACAGGGGGCAAATCAGCCCCAGCATTTT. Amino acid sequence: CASSLFRQGANQPQHF.

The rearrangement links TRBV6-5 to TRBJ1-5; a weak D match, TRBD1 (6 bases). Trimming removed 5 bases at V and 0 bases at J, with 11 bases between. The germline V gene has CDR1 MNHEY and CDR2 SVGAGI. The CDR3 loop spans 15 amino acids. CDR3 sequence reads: CASSKQGNSNQPQHF. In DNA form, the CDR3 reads TGTGCCAGCAGTAAACAGGGAAATAGCAATCAGCCCCAGCATTTT.